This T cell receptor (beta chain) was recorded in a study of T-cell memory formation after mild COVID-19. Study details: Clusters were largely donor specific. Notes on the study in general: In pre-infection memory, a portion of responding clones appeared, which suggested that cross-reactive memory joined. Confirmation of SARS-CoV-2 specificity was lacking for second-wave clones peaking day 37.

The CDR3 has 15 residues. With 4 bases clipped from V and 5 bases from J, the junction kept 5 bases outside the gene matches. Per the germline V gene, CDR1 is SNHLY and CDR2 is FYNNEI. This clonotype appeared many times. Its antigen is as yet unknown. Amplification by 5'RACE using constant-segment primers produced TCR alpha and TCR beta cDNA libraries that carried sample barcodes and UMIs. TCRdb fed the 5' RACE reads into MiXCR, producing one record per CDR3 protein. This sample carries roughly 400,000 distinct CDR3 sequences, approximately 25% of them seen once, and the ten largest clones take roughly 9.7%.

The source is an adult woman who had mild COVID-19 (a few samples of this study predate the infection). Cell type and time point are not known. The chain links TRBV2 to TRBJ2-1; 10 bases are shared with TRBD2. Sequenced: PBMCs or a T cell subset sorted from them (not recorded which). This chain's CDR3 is CASSGKRGGNNEQFF. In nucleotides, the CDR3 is TGTGCCAGCAGTGGCAAGCGGGGGGGCAACAATGAGCAGTTCTTC.